Following are 21 T cell receptor beta chains from one sample sequenced in a study of blood T cell repertoires in COVID-19. Using immunoSEQ multiplex PCR, the repertoire was profiled, and TCRdb retains in-frame clones only, with some absent. The sample has hundreds of thousands of clones; more than 75% are singletons. The sequenced material came from peripheral blood. The source is a woman between 45 and 60 years old with active or convalescent COVID-19.

This chain uses TRBV7-3 with TRBJ2-1, with unresolved D. The CDR3 consists of 12 residues. Per germline, CDR1 SGHTA and CDR2 FQGTGA. Trimming cost V 2 bases and J 7 bases, with 6 bases left between them. In DNA form, the CDR3 reads TGTGCCAGCAGCTTATCTAGTAATGAGCAGTTCTTC. Residues: CASSLSSNEQFF. The whole variable domain, remainder taken from reference TRBV7-3 and TRBJ2-1, is GAGVSQTPSNKVTEKGKYVELRCDPISGHTALYWYRQSLGQGPEFLIYFQGTGAADDSGLPNDRFFAVRPEGSVSTLKIQRTERGDSAVYLCASSLSSNEQFFGPGTRLTVL.

J is TRBJ1-2 and V is TRBV10-3; perhaps TRBD1 as D (6 bases). V was shortened by 2 bases and J by 7 bases, with 14 bases between the two germline ends. This CDR3 comprises 14 residues. Germline V gives CDR1 ENHRY, CDR2 SYGVKD. The CDR3 nucleotides read TGTGCCATCAGTGAGCCTTCACAGGGTTTTGGCTACACCTTC. Residues: CAISEPSQGFGYTF.

V is TRBV18 and J is TRBJ1-2; 8 nucleotides match TRBD1. The CDR3 extends over 17 amino acids. Looked up from germline, CDR1 is KGHSH and CDR2 is LQKENI. The trim removed 0 bases at V and 3 bases at J, leaving 9 bases unmatched. The DNA for the CDR3 is TGTGCCAGCTCACCACCGGGTGACAGGGGAGGCTACTATGGCTACACCTTC. This codes for CASSPPGDRGGYYGYTF.

This chain joins TRBV28 and TRBJ1-1, with 10 bases identical to TRBD1. V shed 5 bases, J shed 5 bases, and the junction held 11 bases outside the gene matches. The V gene's germline CDR1 is MDHEN and CDR2 SYDVKM. This CDR3 has 16 residues. CDR3 protein: CASSVPGTGVRTEAFF. The CDR3 DNA follows: TGTGCCAGCAGTGTGCCCGGGACAGGGGTCAGGACTGAAGCTTTCTTT.

The rearrangement links TRBV7-2 to TRBJ1-6; 9 nucleotides match TRBD1. V was clipped by 3 bases and J by 7 bases; unmatched bases: 4. The CDR3 sequence is 15 residues long. CDR1 and CDR2 (germline): SGHTA, FQGNSA. Here the CDR3 DNA reads TGTGCCAGCAGCTTTATGGGGACAGGGAATTCACCCCTCCACTTT. The encoded protein is CASSFMGTGNSPLHF.

This clone appeared a single time. The chain joins TRBV24-1 to TRBJ2-1, with a weak D call TRBD2 (6 bases). The CDR3 is made up of 15 amino acids. Germline CDR1 KGHDR, CDR2 SFDVKD. V lost 0 bases and J 5 bases, leaving 10 bases between the germline ends. This CDR3 reads CATSDLLGGNNEQFF. CDR3 nucleotide sequence: TGTGCCACCAGTGATTTGCTCGGCGGGAACAATGAGCAGTTCTTC.

CDR3 DNA: TGTGCCAGCTCAAGGCAGGGTAAAACTGAAGCTTTCTTT. Translated: CASSRQGKTEAFF. The chain is built from TRBV18 and TRBJ1-1; D perhaps matches TRBD1 (5 bases). V lost 5 bases to trimming and J lost 5 bases, with 12 bases between them. Germline V gene lookup returns CDR1 KGHSH and CDR2 LQKENI. The CDR3 extends over 13 amino acids.

This chain connects TRBV6-5 to TRBJ1-1; 10 positions match TRBD1. This CDR3 is built from 15 residues. In germline, CDR1 is MNHEY, CDR2 SVGAGI. The V and J ends lost 4 bases and 3 bases, in that order; junction bases with no gene match: 5. This chain's CDR3 is CASSFRQGADTEAFF. The CDR3 DNA is TGTGCCAGCAGTTTCCGACAGGGGGCCGACACTGAAGCTTTCTTT.

J is TRBJ2-2 and V is TRBV7-9; tentatively, D is TRBD2 (5 bases). Deletions cut 5 bases from V and 3 bases from J, with 13 bases between. The CDR3 extends over 15 amino acids. CDR1 and CDR2 (germline): SEHNR, FQNEAQ (reference sequence). The CDR3: CASSPRGSDTGELFF. The CDR3 DNA sequence: TGTGCCAGCAGCCCCCGGGGATCGGACACCGGGGAGCTGTTTTTT. The variable domain in full, with the rest retrieved from reference TRBV7-9 and TRBJ2-2, is DTGVSQNPRHKITKRGQNVTFRCDPISEHNRLYWYRQTLGQGPEFLTYFQNEAQLEKSRLLSDRFSAERPKGSFSTLEIQRTEQGDSAMYLCASSPRGSDTGELFFGEGSRLTVL.

This clone was counted a few times. The CDR3, as DNA: TGTGCCACCAGTGCCGGGGATGGCTACACCTTC. Encoded protein: CATSAGDGYTF. The genes are TRBV24-1 and TRBJ1-2; D unresolved. The CDR3 loop spans 11 amino acids. Germline V gene sequence: CDR1 KGHDR, CDR2 SFDVKD. Trimming stripped 5 bases from V and 6 bases from J, with 6 bases between.

V gene TRBV27 combines with J gene TRBJ2-7; 7 bases match TRBD1. The CDR3 runs to 14 residues. The V and J ends lost 5 bases and 5 bases, in that order; junction bases with no gene match: 9. CDR1 is MNHEY, CDR2 SMNVEV, per germline (reference sequence). CDR3 nucleotide sequence: TGTGCCAGCAGTACCCGACAGGGTGTCGACGAGCAGTACTTC. Its translation is CASSTRQGVDEQYF.

This clone was observed a few times. The chain recombines TRBV6-2 or TRBV6-3 with TRBJ2-7, with 9 bases fitting TRBD1. V lost 6 bases and J lost 3; bases outside the gene matches: 9. CDR3 length equals 15 residues. CDR1 is MNHEY, CDR2 SVGEGT, per germline. The CDR3 nucleotides read TGTGCCAGCAGCATTACCGGGACAGGGATCTACGAGCAGTACTTC. Translation: CASSITGTGIYEQYF.

The chain is built from TRBV29-1 and TRBJ2-7; 10 positions agree with TRBD2. V shed 7 bases, J shed 1 base, and the junction held 4 bases outside the gene matches. The germline gives CDR1 SQVTM, CDR2 ANQGSEA. CDR3 length: 13 amino acids. The CDR3 region has the DNA TGCAGCGCTCGGACTAGCGGATCCTACGAGCAGTACTTC. This gives the protein CSARTSGSYEQYF.

The chain has TRBV6-6 and TRBJ1-2; D not certain. This CDR3 comprises 15 residues. V was shortened by 0 bases and J by 3 bases, with 11 bases between the two germline ends. The germline gives CDR1 MNHNY, CDR2 SVGAGI (reference sequence). CDR3 sequence reads: CASSYSMGSYYGYTF. Here the CDR3 DNA reads TGTGCCAGCAGTTACTCGATGGGCTCTTACTATGGCTACACCTTC.

The chain joins TRBV29-1 to TRBJ2-1, with D possibly matching TRBD1 (6 bases). This CDR3 is 12 amino acids long. From germline, CDR1 is SQVTM and CDR2 ANQGSEA. The V gene lost 5 bases and the J gene lost 5 bases, with 10 bases spanning the gap. In DNA, the CDR3 is TGCAGCGTTCAGGGGTATGACAATGAGCAGTTCTTC. Translating gives CSVQGYDNEQFF.

This clone was seen only once. The chain carries TRBV11-2 and TRBJ2-7, with TRBD2 as a possible D gene (5 bases). Trimming removed 4 bases at V and 5 bases at J, with 15 bases between. Germline CDR1 is SGHAT and CDR2 is FQNNGV. CDR3 length: 14 amino acids. The CDR3 spells CASSSSGLHDEQYF. In DNA form, the CDR3 reads TGTGCCAGCAGCTCCAGCGGCCTTCACGACGAGCAGTACTTC.

The chain combines TRBV5-5 with TRBJ1-2; TRBD1 matches 9 bases. Germline CDR1 and CDR2: SGHKS and YYEKEE (reference sequence). V trimming: 4 bases; J trimming: 4 bases; junction bases outside the gene matches: 5. The CDR3 runs 14 residues. The CDR3 nucleotides are TGTGCCAGCAGCGCCGGACAGGGGATCTATGGCTACACCTTC. As protein: CASSAGQGIYGYTF.

The genes are TRBV6-2 or TRBV6-3 and TRBJ1-5; 9 bases are a match to TRBD1. This CDR3 region has 13 residues. Germline CDR1 MNHEY, CDR2 SVGEGT. V gave up 6 bases and J gave up 11 bases; unmatched junction bases: 8. As DNA, the CDR3 is TGTGCCAGCAGCCGGGGACAGGGTTTGTCCCAGCATTTT. The encoded protein is CASSRGQGLSQHF.

This chain connects TRBV11-1 to TRBJ2-7; D may be TRBD1 (7 bases). V was cut by 0 bases and J by 4 bases, with 22 bases left in between. The germline V gene has CDR1 SGHAT and CDR2 FQDESV (reference sequence). The CDR3 extends over 18 amino acids. CDR3 residues: CASSLAHSPLAGGYEQYF. Written as DNA, the CDR3 is TGTGCCAGCAGCTTAGCGCACTCCCCCTTGGCAGGGGGGTACGAGCAGTACTTC. Full variable domain (remainder filled in from reference TRBV11-1 and TRBJ2-7): EAEVAQSPRYKITEKSQAVAFWCDPISGHATLYWYRQILGQGPELLVQFQDESVVDDSQLPKDRFSAERLKGVDSTLKIQPAELGDSAMYLCASSLAHSPLAGGYEQYFGPGTRLTVT.

The chain's CDR3 is CASSERVVRVTEAFF. DNA of the CDR3: TGTGCCAGTAGTGAACGCGTTGTTCGGGTCACTGAAGCTTTCTTT. J is TRBJ1-1 and V is TRBV19; D gene uncertain. Trimming removed 5 bases from V and 4 bases from J, with 17 bases in between. The CDR3 length is 15 residues. In germline, CDR1 is LNHDA, CDR2 SQIVND (reference sequence).

This clone turned up a few times. CDR3 nucleotides: TGTGCCAGCAGCGGCGGGGACAGGCAAGAGACCCAGTACTTC. It codes for CASSGGDRQETQYF. The chain uses TRBV7-2 and TRBJ2-5; 8 nucleotides match TRBD1. V shed 5 bases, J shed 2 bases, and the junction held 4 bases outside the gene matches. Germline lookup yields CDR1 SGHTA and CDR2 FQGNSA. This CDR3 region has 14 residues.